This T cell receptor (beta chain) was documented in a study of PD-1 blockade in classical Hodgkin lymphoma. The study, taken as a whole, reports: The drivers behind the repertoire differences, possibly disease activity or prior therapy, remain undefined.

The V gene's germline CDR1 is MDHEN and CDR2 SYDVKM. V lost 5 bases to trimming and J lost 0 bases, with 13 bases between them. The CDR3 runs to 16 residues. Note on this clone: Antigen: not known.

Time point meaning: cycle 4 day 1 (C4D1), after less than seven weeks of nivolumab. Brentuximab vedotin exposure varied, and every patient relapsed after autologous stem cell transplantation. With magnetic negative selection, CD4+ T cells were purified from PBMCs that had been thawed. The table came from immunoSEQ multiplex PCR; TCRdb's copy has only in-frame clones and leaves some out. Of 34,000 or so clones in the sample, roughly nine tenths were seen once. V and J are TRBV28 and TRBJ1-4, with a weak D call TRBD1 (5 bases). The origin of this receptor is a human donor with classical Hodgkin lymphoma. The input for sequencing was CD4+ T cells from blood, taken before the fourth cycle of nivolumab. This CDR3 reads CASSIGTLATNEKLFF. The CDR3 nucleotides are TGTGCCAGCAGTATCGGGACCCTCGCAACTAATGAAAAACTGTTTTTT.